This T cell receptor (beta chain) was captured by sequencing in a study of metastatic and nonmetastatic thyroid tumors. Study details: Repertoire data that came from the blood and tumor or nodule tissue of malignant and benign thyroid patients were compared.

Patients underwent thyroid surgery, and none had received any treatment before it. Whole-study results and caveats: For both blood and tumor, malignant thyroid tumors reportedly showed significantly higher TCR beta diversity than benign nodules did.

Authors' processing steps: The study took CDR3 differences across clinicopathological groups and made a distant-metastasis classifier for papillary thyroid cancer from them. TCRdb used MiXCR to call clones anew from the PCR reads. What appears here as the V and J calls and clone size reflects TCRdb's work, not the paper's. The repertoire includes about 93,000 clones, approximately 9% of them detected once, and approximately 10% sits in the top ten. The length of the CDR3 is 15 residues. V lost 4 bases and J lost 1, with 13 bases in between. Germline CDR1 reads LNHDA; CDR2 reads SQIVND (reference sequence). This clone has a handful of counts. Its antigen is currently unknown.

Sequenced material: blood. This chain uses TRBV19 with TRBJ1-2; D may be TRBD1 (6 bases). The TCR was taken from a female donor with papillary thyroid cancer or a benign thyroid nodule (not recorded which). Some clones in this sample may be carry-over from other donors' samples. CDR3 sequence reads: CASSTTRGNNYGYTF. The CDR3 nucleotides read TGTGCCAGTAGTACGACAAGGGGGAATAACTATGGCTACACCTTC.